This is a list of T cell receptor beta chains from one sample in a study of vaccination and CD4 T cells after COVID-19. TCRdb used MiXCR to reprocess the PCR reads, holding one entry per CDR3 protein. The table has more than 7,500 distinct CDR3 sequences, around 55% seen once. No antigens are known for them. The source material was CD4+ T cells from blood, cultured in vitro. The receptors were sampled from a human donor who had recovered from COVID-19. Both conserved end residues are part of each CDR3. Each record gives: clone size, J gene, D gene, V gene, CDR3 protein, CDR3 DNA. D genes are given only for firm matches. The size of a clone is reported for some rows only, either as once, few or many, or as a class for expanded clones.

size: few; J: TRBJ1-5; D: NA; V: TRBV27; CDR3: CASRRSSNQPQHF; DNA: TGTGCCAGCAGGAGAAGTAGCAATCAGCCCCAGCATTTT
size: NA; J: TRBJ1-1; D: NA; V: TRBV6-1; CDR3: CASSGPLGTEAFF; DNA: TGTGCCAGCTCCGGGCCACTCGGGACTGAAGCTTTCTTT
size: NA; J: TRBJ1-5; D: NA; V: TRBV6-4; CDR3: CASSEESNQPQHF; DNA: TGTGCCAGCAGTGAGGAAAGCAATCAGCCCCAGCATTTT
size: few; J: TRBJ1-6; D: NA; V: TRBV5-4; CDR3: CASSLELFNSPLHF; DNA: TGTGCCAGCAGCCTGGAACTGTTTAATTCACCCCTCCACTTT
size: large; J: TRBJ2-1; D: NA; V: TRBV20-1; CDR3: CSAPLQGGGTGNEQFF; DNA: TGCAGTGCGCCCCTACAAGGGGGGGGGACGGGTAATGAGCAGTTCTTC
size: NA; J: TRBJ2-7; D: TRBD2; V: TRBV11-2; CDR3: CASSLVGGFEQYF; DNA: TGTGCCAGCAGCTTAGTGGGAGGGTTCGAGCAGTACTTC
size: few; J: TRBJ1-2; D: NA; V: TRBV6-5; CDR3: CASSYGAHGGYTF; DNA: TGTGCCAGCAGTTACGGGGCACACGGTGGCTACACCTTC
size: NA; J: TRBJ1-5; D: NA; V: TRBV20-1; CDR3: CSAVSGGEGNQPQHF; DNA: TGCAGTGCCGTATCGGGGGGGGAGGGCAATCAGCCCCAGCATTTT
size: NA; J: TRBJ2-3; D: TRBD1; V: TRBV19; CDR3: CASSIWQGAENTQYF; DNA: TGTGCCAGTAGTATATGGCAGGGGGCCGAAAATACGCAGTATTTT
size: NA; J: TRBJ1-2; D: NA; V: TRBV11-2; CDR3: CASTPRDGHYGYTF; DNA: TGTGCCAGCACCCCCAGGGACGGCCACTATGGCTACACCTTC
size: few; J: TRBJ2-1; D: NA; V: TRBV28; CDR3: CAVAGSNEQFF; DNA: TGTGCCGTGGCAGGGAGCAATGAGCAGTTCTTC
size: NA; J: TRBJ1-2; D: NA; V: TRBV19; CDR3: CASIASTNYGYTF; DNA: TGTGCCAGTATCGCCAGCACTAACTATGGCTACACCTTC
size: NA; J: TRBJ2-5; D: TRBD1; V: TRBV6-1; CDR3: CASSEYGQGAWQETQYF; DNA: TGTGCCAGCAGTGAATACGGACAGGGGGCCTGGCAAGAGACCCAGTACTTC
size: NA; J: TRBJ2-5; D: NA; V: TRBV7-7; CDR3: CASSRLYSGKETQYF; DNA: TGTGCCAGCAGCCGTCTATACAGCGGCAAAGAGACCCAGTACTTC
size: NA; J: TRBJ1-6; D: TRBD1; V: TRBV18; CDR3: CASSEWTGGSSPLHF; DNA: TGTGCCAGCTCAGAATGGACAGGGGGCTCTTCACCCCTCCACTTT
size: NA; J: TRBJ2-3; D: TRBD2; V: TRBV20-1; CDR3: CSARDPRLAGGPDTQYF; DNA: TGCAGTGCTAGAGATCCCCGGCTAGCGGGAGGGCCAGATACGCAGTATTTT
size: NA; J: TRBJ2-7; D: TRBD2; V: TRBV7-2; CDR3: CASSSGGSSYEQYF; DNA: TGTGCCAGCAGCTCGGGGGGGAGCTCCTACGAGCAGTACTTC
size: NA; J: TRBJ2-7; D: TRBD2; V: TRBV5-4; CDR3: CASSRKAGVQEQYF; DNA: TGTGCCAGCAGCCGAAAAGCGGGAGTGCAGGAGCAGTACTTC
size: NA; J: TRBJ2-1; D: TRBD2; V: TRBV15; CDR3: CATSRDLGSGSFGSYNEQFF; DNA: TGTGCCACCAGCAGAGATTTGGGTAGCGGGAGCTTCGGCTCCTACAATGAGCAGTTCTTC
size: NA; J: TRBJ1-1; D: NA; V: TRBV7-6; CDR3: CASSPSLGGGENTEAFF; DNA: TGTGCCAGCAGCCCTAGTCTTGGGGGGGGTGAGAACACTGAAGCTTTCTTT
size: once; J: TRBJ2-7; D: TRBD2; V: TRBV2; CDR3: CASSATFGTSMMGEQYF; DNA: TGTGCCAGCAGCGCCACTTTTGGGACTAGCATGATGGGCGAGCAGTACTTC
size: NA; J: TRBJ2-5; D: NA; V: TRBV11-1; CDR3: CASSERRQGQETQYF; DNA: TGTGCCAGCAGCGAACGGCGGCAGGGTCAAGAGACCCAGTACTTC
size: NA; J: TRBJ2-3; D: TRBD1; V: TRBV29-1; CDR3: CSVTPGQSGDTQYF; DNA: TGCAGCGTGACCCCGGGACAGAGTGGAGATACGCAGTATTTT
size: NA; J: TRBJ1-2; D: NA; V: TRBV6-5; CDR3: CASSYVGGHGYTF; DNA: TGTGCCAGCAGTTACGTGGGGGGTCATGGCTACACCTTC
size: NA; J: TRBJ2-5; D: TRBD1; V: TRBV24-1; CDR3: CATSDPGGQGYQETQYF; DNA: TGTGCCACCAGTGACCCGGGGGGACAGGGCTATCAAGAGACCCAGTACTTC
size: NA; J: TRBJ1-1; D: NA; V: TRBV10-3; CDR3: CAISEGGVQNTEAFF; DNA: TGTGCCATCAGTGAAGGGGGGGTTCAGAACACTGAAGCTTTCTTT
size: few; J: TRBJ1-2; D: NA; V: TRBV24-1; CDR3: CATSDLLGYGYTF; DNA: TGTGCCACCAGTGATTTGCTGGGCTATGGCTACACCTTC
size: NA; J: TRBJ2-3; D: NA; V: TRBV5-4; CDR3: CASKGSSWTDTQYF; DNA: TGTGCCAGCAAGGGAAGTAGTTGGACAGATACGCAGTATTTT
size: NA; J: TRBJ2-5; D: TRBD1; V: TRBV4-1; CDR3: CASSPGTGRETQYF; DNA: TGCGCCAGCAGCCCAGGGACAGGGAGAGAGACCCAGTACTTC
size: few; J: TRBJ2-5; D: TRBD2; V: TRBV10-3; CDR3: CAISESKISGGLQETQYF; DNA: TGTGCCATCAGTGAGTCGAAGATTAGCGGGGGTCTCCAAGAGACCCAGTACTTC
size: once; J: TRBJ1-6; D: TRBD1; V: TRBV6-1; CDR3: CASSQNRGGWSYNSPLHF; DNA: TGTGCCAGCAGCCAAAACAGGGGAGGGTGGAGCTATAATTCACCCCTCCACTTT
size: NA; J: TRBJ1-2; D: NA; V: TRBV27; CDR3: CASSPRRRQVGNYGYTF; DNA: TGTGCCAGCAGTCCCCGCCGCAGACAGGTTGGGAACTATGGCTACACCTTC
size: NA; J: TRBJ1-1; D: NA; V: TRBV4-1; CDR3: CASSKPYTEAFF; DNA: TGCGCCAGCAGCAAGCCATACACTGAAGCTTTCTTT
size: NA; J: TRBJ1-2; D: NA; V: TRBV18; CDR3: CASSPRQNSNYGYTF; DNA: TGTGCCAGCTCACCAAGGCAGAATTCTAACTATGGCTACACCTTC
size: NA; J: TRBJ2-7; D: TRBD1; V: TRBV20-1; CDR3: CSASVTGVEQYF; DNA: TGCAGTGCTAGCGTGACAGGGGTCGAGCAGTACTTC
size: few; J: TRBJ1-5; D: NA; V: TRBV7-2; CDR3: CASSSQLNQPQHF; DNA: TGTGCCAGCAGCTCACAGTTAAATCAGCCCCAGCATTTT
size: NA; J: TRBJ1-3; D: TRBD1; V: TRBV7-6; CDR3: CASSPGTGGSNTIYF; DNA: TGTGCCAGCAGCCCCGGTACAGGGGGTAGCAACACCATATATTTT
size: once; J: TRBJ2-5; D: NA; V: TRBV19; CDR3: CASSIPGLGVKETQYF; DNA: TGTGCCAGTAGTATTCCCGGGCTCGGAGTCAAAGAGACCCAGTACTTC
size: few; J: TRBJ1-6; D: NA; V: TRBV7-5; CDR3: CISVPEASGQGDSPLHF; DNA: NA
size: NA; J: TRBJ2-2; D: NA; V: TRBV19; CDR3: CATARMGELFF; DNA: TGTGCTACAGCGCGGATGGGGGAGCTGTTTTTT
size: NA; J: TRBJ1-6; D: NA; V: TRBV11-2; CDR3: CASSQGGGNSPLHF; DNA: TGTGCCAGCAGCCAAGGGGGTGGTAATTCACCCCTCCACTTT
size: NA; J: TRBJ1-1; D: NA; V: TRBV5-1; CDR3: CATSPDIGHYEAFF; DNA: TGCGCCACCAGTCCGGACATAGGTCACTATGAAGCTTTCTTT
size: NA; J: TRBJ1-5; D: TRBD1; V: TRBV15; CDR3: CATSYEGARGQPQHF; DNA: TGTGCCACCAGTTATGAGGGGGCGCGAGGTCAGCCCCAGCATTTT
size: once; J: TRBJ2-5; D: NA; V: TRBV2; CDR3: CASSAGQSWDGTQYF; DNA: TGTGCCAGCAGTGCCGGACAGTCGTGGGATGGGACCCAGTACTTC
size: NA; J: TRBJ2-3; D: TRBD2; V: TRBV5-1; CDR3: CASSLFPLASGGMTDTQYF; DNA: TGCGCCAGCAGCTTGTTCCCATTGGCTAGCGGGGGGATGACAGATACGCAGTATTTT
size: NA; J: TRBJ2-1; D: TRBD2; V: TRBV29-1; CDR3: CSVATSGRAYNEQFF; DNA: TGCAGCGTCGCGACTAGCGGGAGGGCCTACAATGAGCAGTTCTTC
size: NA; J: TRBJ1-2; D: TRBD1; V: TRBV5-1; CDR3: CASSLGTGTGSGNGYTF; DNA: TGCGCCAGCAGCTTGGGAACCGGGACAGGGTCGGGGAATGGCTACACCTTC
size: medium-sized; J: TRBJ1-1; D: NA; V: TRBV5-5; CDR3: CASSFSRTALMNTEAFF; DNA: TGTGCCAGCAGCTTCTCCAGGACGGCCCTTATGAACACTGAAGCTTTCTTT
size: NA; J: TRBJ2-3; D: NA; V: TRBV7-9; CDR3: CASSKADTQYF; DNA: TGTGCCAGCAGCAAAGCAGATACGCAGTATTTT